This T cell receptor beta chain was recovered during a study of T cell repertoires in cytomegalovirus infection. Regarding the study as a whole: The ex vivo response showed dominance by HLA-C-restricted CMV-specific TCR beta clonotypes.

CDR1 is SGHTA and CDR2 is FQGNSA in the germline V gene. The CDR3 spans 12 residues. With 1 base removed from V and 7 bases from J, the gap between germline ends came to 7 bases. TCRdb reprocessed the reads via MiXCR and lists one record per CDR3 protein. The sample has 450,000 to 600,000 distinct CDR3 sequences, roughly a third seen once. This clonotype was picked up many times. Its antigen is still unknown. The sequencing used cultured PBMCs, collected from culture after CMV antigen stimulation. The receptor's source is a human donor in good health (CMV status not recorded). Some clones in this sample may be carry-over from other donors' samples. The V gene is TRBV7-2, the J gene TRBJ1-1; D unclear. The CDR3 DNA reads TGTGCCAGCAGCTTAGTCTGGGGTGAAGCTTTCTTT. It specifies CASSLVWGEAFF. Combining the CDR3 with reference TRBV7-2 and TRBJ1-1 gives the whole variable domain GAGVSQSPSNKVTEKGKDVELRCDPISGHTALYWYRQSLGQGLEFLIYFQGNSAPDKSGLPSDRFSAERTGGSVSTLTIQRTQQEDSAVYLCASSLVWGEAFFGQGTRLTVV.